The subject of this entry is one T cell receptor (beta chain). Its antigen is still unknown. This record comes from a study of T cells after yellow fever vaccination. Study-wide context: The fractions with low cell numbers were processed using SMART-Seq v4 Ultra Low Input. Study-level findings and limits: Clonotype sharing between CD4 and CD8 compartments was small. Though it reached lower strength, the secondary response hit its peak faster, day 5 versus 15.

The V end lost 3 bases, the J end lost 6 bases, and 12 bases lay between the germline ends. The CDR3 spans 15 residues. Germline-derived CDR1 and CDR2 are KGHSH and LQKENI. TCRdb processed the 5' RACE reads anew with MiXCR; each CDR3 protein has one entry. The sample lists hundreds of thousands of distinct CDR3 sequences, roughly 4% seen once, with around 25% in the top ten. The rearrangement links TRBV18 to TRBJ1-6; the D gene is possibly TRBD1 (5 bases). The sequences come from PBMCs, collected 5 days after the yellow fever booster vaccination. The receptor's source is a man younger than 35 who received the YFV17D yellow fever vaccine. The CDR3 bases are TGTGCCAGCTCACCCTCTGGGGGTCTTAATTCACCCCTCCACTTT. Protein product: CASSPSGGLNSPLHF.